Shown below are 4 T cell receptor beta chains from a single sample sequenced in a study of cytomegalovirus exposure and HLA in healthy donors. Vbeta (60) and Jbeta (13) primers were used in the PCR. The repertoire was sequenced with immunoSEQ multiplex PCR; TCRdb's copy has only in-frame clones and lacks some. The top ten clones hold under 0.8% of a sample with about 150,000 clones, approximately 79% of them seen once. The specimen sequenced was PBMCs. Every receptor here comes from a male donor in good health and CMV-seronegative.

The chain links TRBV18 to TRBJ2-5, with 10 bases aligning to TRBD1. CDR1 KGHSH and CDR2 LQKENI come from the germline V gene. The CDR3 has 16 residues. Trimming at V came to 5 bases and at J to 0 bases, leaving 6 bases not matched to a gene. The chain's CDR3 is CASSTGTGVYQETQYF. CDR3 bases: TGTGCCAGCTCAACCGGGACAGGGGTATACCAAGAGACCCAGTACTTC.

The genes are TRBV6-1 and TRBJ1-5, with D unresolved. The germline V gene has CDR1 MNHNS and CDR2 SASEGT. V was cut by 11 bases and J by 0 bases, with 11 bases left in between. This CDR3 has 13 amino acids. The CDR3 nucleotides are TGTGCCGGCGGGCAATATAGCAATCAGCCCCAGCATTTT. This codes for CAGGQYSNQPQHF.

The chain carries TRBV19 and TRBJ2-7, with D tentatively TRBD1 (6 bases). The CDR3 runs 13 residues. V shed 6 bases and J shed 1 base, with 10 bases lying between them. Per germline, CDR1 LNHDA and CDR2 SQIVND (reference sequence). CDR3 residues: CASSVQGSYEQYF. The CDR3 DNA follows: TGTGCCAGTAGCGTCCAGGGGTCCTACGAGCAGTACTTC.

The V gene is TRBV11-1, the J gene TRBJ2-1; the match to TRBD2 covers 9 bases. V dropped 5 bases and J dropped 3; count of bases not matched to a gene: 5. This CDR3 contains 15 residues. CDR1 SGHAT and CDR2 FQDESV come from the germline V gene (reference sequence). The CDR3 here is CASSPKRGDYNEQFF. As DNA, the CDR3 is TGTGCCAGCAGCCCAAAGCGGGGGGACTACAATGAGCAGTTCTTC.